A single T cell receptor (beta chain) is shown here with its context. As processed by the authors: Reference gene primer amplification gave estimated nucleated cell counts. Produced via immunoSEQ multiplex PCR; TCRdb's table is partial and in-frame only. V, J and clone size are taken as reported in that table, and D and trimming were inferred from the DNA itself. The table shows 350,000 to 400,000 clones, with 87% occurring only once. The record originates from a study of blood T cell repertoires in COVID-19. The overall study: Recovery among Cohort 3 donors was established by two negative PCRs, clearance, or symptom resolution.

Participants came from fewer than 25 US areas, aged about 18 to 100 years. Participants' reported clinical history set cohort assignment. Germline V lookup: CDR1 MNHEY, CDR2 SMNVEV (reference sequence). The CDR3 covers 14 residues. Trimming stripped 3 bases from V and 4 bases from J, with 12 bases between. This clonotype originated in a man aged 35-49 years in a cohort exposed to, infected with or recovered from COVID-19 (not recorded which). This sequence joins TRBV27 and TRBJ1-1; tentative D call: TRBD1 (6 bases). Specimen: PBMCs or T cells enriched from blood (not recorded which). The CDR3 protein is CASSLGARGTEAFF. The CDR3 DNA is TGTGCCAGCAGTTTGGGGGCAAGGGGCACTGAAGCTTTCTTT.